Below are 17 T cell receptor beta chains sequenced from a single sample in a study of T cell responses to AZD1222 COVID-19 vaccine. The method was immunoSEQ multiplex PCR; TCRdb's version includes in-frame clones alone and lacks a portion of them. The table records tens of thousands of clones, approximately 90% of them present only once. Here the sequenced sample was peripheral blood, taken on day 0 of AZD1222 vaccination. The receptors were sampled from an adult in good health.

The chain uses TRBV11-3 and TRBJ1-1; 10 bases line up with TRBD1. With 1 base clipped from V and 5 bases from J, the junction kept 10 bases outside the gene matches. CDR3 length equals 17 residues. Germline V gene data show CDR1 as SGHNT and CDR2 as YENEEA. The chain's CDR3 is CASSLGAWTGGQTEAFF. Here the CDR3 DNA reads TGTGCCAGCAGCTTAGGGGCATGGACAGGGGGTCAGACTGAAGCTTTCTTT.

This chain uses TRBV15 with TRBJ1-1; D is perhaps TRBD1 (5 bases). Germline CDR1 reads LNHNV; CDR2 reads YYDKDF (reference sequence). The CDR3 is 15 residues long. V was clipped by 0 bases and J by 4 bases, with 12 bases between them. This CDR3 reads CATSRDRGSGTEAFF. In nucleotides, the CDR3 is TGTGCCACCAGCAGAGATCGGGGGTCGGGCACTGAAGCTTTCTTT. The variable domain in full, with the rest retrieved from reference TRBV15 and TRBJ1-1, is DAMVIQNPRYQVTQFGKPVTLSCSQTLNHNVMYWYQQKSSQAPKLLFHYYDKDFNNEADTPDNFQSRRPNTSFCFLDIRSPGLGDTAMYLCATSRDRGSGTEAFFGQGTRLTVV.

V gene TRBV7-2 combines with J gene TRBJ2-1; perhaps TRBD2 as D (6 bases). The CDR3 has 14 amino acids. The germline V and J ends were trimmed by 2 bases and 8 bases, with 13 bases remaining between them. In germline, CDR1 is SGHTA, CDR2 FQGNSA. CDR3 loop: CASSLTGEYDEQFF. The CDR3 DNA is TGTGCCAGCAGCTTAACGGGAGAGTACGATGAGCAGTTCTTC.

The chain couples TRBV3-1 (or the pseudogene TRBV3-2) to TRBJ1-1; TRBD1 might be the D (6 bases). V lost 3 bases and J lost 3, with 11 bases in between. The germline V gene has CDR1 LGHDT and CDR2 YNNKEL (reference sequence). This CDR3 comprises 14 residues. The CDR3 sequence is CASSQQGPYTEAFF. As DNA, the CDR3 is TGTGCCAGCAGCCAGCAGGGGCCGTACACTGAAGCTTTCTTT.

V usage is TRBV28 and J usage is TRBJ2-7, with D possibly matching TRBD1 (6 bases). CDR3 length: 14 amino acids. Trimming removed 6 bases at V and 2 bases at J, with 14 bases between. The germline CDR1 and CDR2 sequences are MDHEN and SYDVKM. Here the CDR3 DNA reads TGTGCCAGCAGGACCGAGGGGACAACCTACGAGCAGTACTTC. Amino acid sequence: CASRTEGTTYEQYF.

V and J are TRBV24-1 and TRBJ2-7, with D perhaps matching TRBD1 or TRBD2 (5 bases each). CDR3 length equals 12 residues. The germline V and J ends were trimmed by 4 bases and 5 bases, with 8 bases remaining between them. Germline CDR1 is KGHDR and CDR2 is SFDVKD. CDR3 DNA sequence: TGTGCCACCAGTGAGGGACGCGACGAGCAGTACTTC. Its translation is CATSEGRDEQYF.

The V call is TRBV24-1, the J call TRBJ1-2; D gene unclear. Germline V gene data show CDR1 as KGHDR and CDR2 as SFDVKD. The CDR3 is 14 amino acids. V lost 4 bases to trimming and J lost 7 bases, with 15 bases between them. CDR3 region: CATSEGPPSPGYTF. CDR3 nucleotide sequence: TGTGCCACCAGTGAAGGGCCCCCCTCGCCTGGCTACACCTTC.

V gene TRBV7-2 combines with J gene TRBJ2-1, with 12 bases that match TRBD2. Germline V gene lookup returns CDR1 SGHTA and CDR2 FQGNSA. The CDR3 sequence is 17 residues long. The junction had 12 bases not matched to a gene; V was cut back by 5 bases and J by 7 bases. The DNA for the CDR3 is TGTGCCAGCAGCGTAAGACTAGCGGGAGAAGGTGAGAATGAGCAGTTCTTC. It encodes CASSVRLAGEGENEQFF.

This chain links TRBV3-1 (or the pseudogene TRBV3-2) with TRBJ2-7; TRBD2 aligns across 12 bases. Germline V gene lookup returns CDR1 LGHDT and CDR2 YNNKEL (reference sequence). The CDR3 extends over 15 amino acids. V gave up 3 bases and J gave up 7 bases; unmatched junction bases: 7. The CDR3: CASSQTGLAGWEQYF. CDR3 DNA sequence: TGTGCCAGCAGCCAGACTGGACTAGCGGGATGGGAGCAGTACTTC.

Only one count was recorded for this clone. The gene calls are TRBV5-1 and TRBJ2-1; 12 bases match TRBD2. V gave up 4 bases and J gave up 8 bases; unmatched junction bases: 10. Germline CDR1 SGHRS, CDR2 YFSETQ. The CDR3 sequence is 16 residues long. DNA of the CDR3: TGCGCCAGCAGCATGACTAGCGGGAGCGTAGGGCATGAGCAGTTCTTC. This sequence encodes CASSMTSGSVGHEQFF.

J is TRBJ2-7 and V is TRBV3-1 (or the pseudogene TRBV3-2), with D perhaps TRBD1 (7 bases). Germline CDR1 and CDR2: LGHDT and YNNKEL (reference sequence). This CDR3 comprises 13 residues. The V end lost 3 bases, the J end lost 7 bases, and 13 bases lay between the germline ends. The CDR3 spells CASSHGGGAEQYF. As DNA, the CDR3 is TGTGCCAGCAGCCATGGAGGGGGCGCAGAGCAGTACTTC.

This clone was seen only a few times. The CDR3: CASSEAGDQPQHF. The CDR3 nucleotides read TGTGCCAGCAGTGAAGCCGGGGATCAGCCCCAGCATTTT. The chain carries TRBV2 and TRBJ1-5; D remains ambiguous. Trimming took off 0 bases at V and 5 bases at J, with 5 bases between the two ends. This CDR3 contains 13 residues. Germline V gene lookup returns CDR1 SNHLY and CDR2 FYNNEI.

V and J are TRBV24-1 and TRBJ1-5; perhaps TRBD1 as D (6 bases). Germline assignment: CDR1 KGHDR and CDR2 SFDVKD. The V and J ends lost 3 bases and 7 bases respectively, with 9 bases between them. This CDR3 region has 13 residues. The CDR3 region is CATSDTRGQPQHF. DNA of the CDR3: TGTGCCACCAGTGATACCAGGGGCCAGCCCCAGCATTTT.

This chain links TRBV10-3 with TRBJ1-2; no reliable D call. V was shortened by 0 bases and J by 3 bases, with 8 bases between the two germline ends. The length of the CDR3 is 14 residues. Germline V gene lookup returns CDR1 ENHRY and CDR2 SYGVKD. CDR3 bases: TGTGCCATCAGTGAGTCGCAGGCGGACTATGGCTACACCTTC. This translates into CAISESQADYGYTF.

CDR3 nucleotide sequence: TGTGCCAGCAGTCGCCCTAATCCGTTGCCCTACGAGCAGTACTTC. Encoded protein: CASSRPNPLPYEQYF. V usage is TRBV6-2 or TRBV6-3 and J usage is TRBJ2-7; D is uncertain. Germline V gene sequence: CDR1 MNHEY, CDR2 SVGEGT. CDR3 size: 15 residues. V lost 5 bases and J 2 bases, leaving 16 bases between the germline ends.

As to this clone: Other DNA sequences in this sample translate to the same CDR3. The CDR3 DNA sequence: TGTGCCAGCAGCTTGGGGGGTCAGCCCCAGCATTTT. Its protein is CASSLGGQPQHF. The chain combines TRBV7-9 with TRBJ1-5; tentative D call: TRBD1 (5 bases). This CDR3 comprises 12 residues. CDR1 SEHNR and CDR2 FQNEAQ come from the germline V gene (reference sequence). The V gene lost 3 bases and the J gene lost 6 bases, with 6 bases spanning the gap.

The V call is TRBV5-4, the J call TRBJ2-2; TRBD2 is a possible D gene (6 bases). The CDR3 has 14 residues. The ends were cut back, 2 bases at V and 6 bases at J, with 11 bases in the middle. Germline V gene lookup returns CDR1 SGHNT and CDR2 YYREEE (reference sequence). The chain's CDR3 is CASSLLATAGELFF. CDR3 coding DNA: TGTGCCAGCAGCTTACTAGCCACGGCCGGGGAGCTGTTTTTT.